This is a list of T cell receptor beta chains from one sample in a study of T cells in Graves' hyperthyroidism and ophthalmopathy. Each CDR3 protein gets one entry after TCRdb re-called the multiplex PCR reads with MiXCR. This table has approximately 600,000 distinct CDR3 sequences, about 16% appearing once. What was sequenced was blood. The origin of the receptors is a woman aged 25 to 39 with Graves' hyperthyroidism. Both conserved end residues are part of each CDR3. A D gene is named only where the DNA matches it firmly. Clone size appears in some rows only: once, few, many, or a class for an expanded clone.

j_call v_call d_call clone_size cdr3_nt cdr3_aa
TRBJ2-7 TRBV28 . many TGTGCCAGCAGTTCGTGGCAGGGACGCTACGAGCAGTACTTC CASSSWQGRYEQYF
TRBJ2-7 TRBV18 . . TGTGCCAGCTCACAGACAGGATCGCATACCTACGAGCAGTACTTC CASSQTGSHTYEQYF
TRBJ2-2 TRBV3-1 TRBD2 few TGTGCCAGCAGCCAAGAAGGGGGTCTAGCGGGAAACACCGGGGAGCTGTTTTTT CASSQEGGLAGNTGELFF
TRBJ2-7 TRBV20-1 . many TGCAGTGCTCACAATCTACAGGGAACGGAATACGAGCAGTACTTC CSAHNLQGTEYEQYF
TRBJ2-7 TRBV6-1 TRBD2 . TGTGCCAGCAGGAGCGGGACCTCCTACGAGCAGTACTTC CASRSGTSYEQYF
TRBJ1-1 TRBV3-1 . few TGTGCCAGCAGCCTCGGATACACCCAAGCTTTCTTT CASSLGYTQAFF
TRBJ1-4 TRBV29-1 TRBD1 . TGCAGCGTCGCGGGCGGGGCCGGGACAGGGGATGAAAAACTGTTTTTT CSVAGGAGTGDEKLFF
TRBJ1-1 TRBV7-9 . . TGTGCCAGCAGCACAGTTGGGGGAAGAATGAACACTGAAGCTTTCTTT CASSTVGGRMNTEAFF
TRBJ2-5 TRBV5-4 . . TGTGCCAGCAGCTTGGAGACTAGGGCAGAGACCCAGTACTTC CASSLETRAETQYF
TRBJ2-7 TRBV3-1 . many TGTGCCAGCAGCCCGAAAATGGGGCAGGGACTCTACGAGCAGTACTTC CASSPKMGQGLYEQYF
TRBJ2-6 TRBV20-1 . many TGCAGTGCTCGTCGGACGGGAAGTGGGGCCAACGTCCTGACTTTC CSARRTGSGANVLTF
TRBJ1-1 TRBV10-3 TRBD1 few TGTGCCATCAGTCGGACAGGGATGAACACTGAAGCTTTCTTT CAISRTGMNTEAFF
TRBJ2-6 TRBV28 . many TGTGCCAGCAGTCCCCGTGGGCTAGCGTCCGACTCTGGGGCCAACGTCCTGACTTTC CASSPRGLASDSGANVLTF
TRBJ2-3 TRBV28 TRBD2 . TGTGCCAGCAGTTTACCAACCGGGACTAGCGGGATGAGCACAGATACGCAGTATTTT CASSLPTGTSGMSTDTQYF
TRBJ2-1 TRBV20-1 TRBD2 many TGCAGTGCTAGAGATACCTTAGCGGGAGTCCCCTACAATGAGCAGTTCTTC CSARDTLAGVPYNEQFF
TRBJ2-7 TRBV11-3 TRBD2 many TGTGCCAGCAGCATGACCCCGACTAGCGGGAAATACGAGCAGTACTTC CASSMTPTSGKYEQYF
TRBJ2-3 TRBV6-2/TRBV6-3 . . TGTGCCAGCAGTTCGGAGTCTGAAATGGCAGATACGCAGTATTTT CASSSESEMADTQYF
TRBJ2-5 TRBV11-2 TRBD2 . TGTGCCGGCAGCTACCGCGGGAGACAAGAGACCCAGTACTTC CAGSYRGRQETQYF
TRBJ1-5 TRBV6-1 . few TGTGCCAGCAGTGAATGGACAAGCAATCAGCCCCAGCATTTT CASSEWTSNQPQHF
TRBJ2-7 TRBV28 TRBD1 . TGTGCCAGCAGCCGAGGGACAGGGTCGCACGAGCAGTACTTC CASSRGTGSHEQYF
TRBJ2-1 TRBV12-3/TRBV12-4 TRBD2 . TGTGCCAGCATGTCCGGGACTATGCACAATGAGCAGTTCTTC CASMSGTMHNEQFF
TRBJ1-1 TRBV2 . many TGTGCCAGTTCACAGGGTGGAAGCACTGAAGCTTTCTTT CASSQGGSTEAFF
TRBJ1-2 TRBV5-6 . . TGTGCCAGCAGCGGGGGTGGGGGGCGCGTCTACACCTTC CASSGGGGRVYTF